The clone carrying this TCR beta chain was counted between two and nine times. From the 5' RACE reads, TCRdb called clonotypes with MiXCR, one entry per CDR3 protein. This sample has about 200,000 distinct CDR3 sequences, with roughly a tenth found just once. The sample is drawn from a study of identical twins. The germline V gene has CDR1 DFQATT and CDR2 SNEGSKA (reference sequence). CDR3 length: 13 residues. J lost 5 bases, V lost 5 bases, and 9 bases had no gene match. The rearrangement joins TRBV20-1 to TRBJ2-7; TRBD1 agrees at 7 bases. Sequencing was performed on memory T cells sorted from blood. The sequence was obtained from a man in his forties or fifties in good health. The CDR3 region is CSAAIGQAHEQYF. CDR3 bases: TGCAGTGCTGCCATCGGACAGGCCCACGAGCAGTACTTC.